This T cell receptor (beta chain) was identified in a study of beta chain features in type 1 diabetes. The investigators reverse transcribed all of the isolated RNA, so they sequenced expressed TCRB transcripts. The average output of naive, central memory and regulatory T cell samples was several million reads. Measured with immunoSEQ multiplex PCR; TCRdb has only the in-frame clones, and not every one. Altogether about 280,000 clones are present, 15% being singletons, with the ten largest covering 0.015% to 0.017%. Worth noting for this clone: Its antigen is currently unknown.

Study results and limitations: Type 1 diabetes patients had TCRB CDR3s that were shorter (moderately but significantly so) in all four CD4+ subsets. The study found fewer insertions and more deletions at VDJ junctions in type 1 diabetes patients.

V dropped 0 bases and J dropped 6 bases, with 7 bases sitting between them. The length of the CDR3 is 12 residues. Germline V CDR1 and CDR2: SGDLS, YYNGEE. The receptor was derived from a man aged 18 to 35 with type 1 diabetes. The J gene is TRBJ2-7, the V gene TRBV9; D is ambiguous. Sequenced material: naive CD4+ T cells from blood. CDR3 sequence (DNA): TGTGCCAGCAGCGTAGCCACCGGCGAGCAGTACTTC. As protein: CASSVATGEQYF. Full variable domain (rest looked up from reference TRBV9 and TRBJ2-7): DSGVTQTPKHLITATGQRVTLRCSPRSGDLSVYWYQQSLDQGLQFLIQYYNGEERAKGNILERFSAQQFPDLHSELNLSSLELGDSALYFCASSVATGEQYFGPGTRLTVT.